These 22 T cell receptor beta chains were sequenced from one sample in a study of T cell repertoires in cytomegalovirus infection. TCRdb re-called the reads with MiXCR, one entry per CDR3 protein. The top ten clones hold more than 13% of a sample with around 900,000 distinct CDR3 sequences, roughly 30% of them seen once. Their antigen targets remain unknown. Material: cultured CD8+ T cells from PBMCs, obtained from culture after CMV antigen stimulation. The receptors originated from a human donor in good health (CMV status not recorded). Some clones in this sample may be carry-over from other donors' samples.

The J gene is TRBJ1-5, the V gene TRBV6-5; perhaps TRBD1 as D (6 bases). The V end was cut by 3 bases, the J end by 4 bases, with 19 bases between. CDR1 MNHEY and CDR2 SVGAGI come from the germline V gene. The CDR3 is 17 amino acids. CDR3 DNA sequence: TGTGCCAGCAGTTATGGTTACAGGGAATGTAGGAATCAGCCCCAGCATTTT. It encodes CASSYGYRECRNQPQHF.

The table lists this clonotype with many counts. The chain joins TRBV7-8 to TRBJ2-3, with D hard to call. The V end lost 1 base, the J end lost 4 bases, and 15 bases lay between the germline ends. The length of the CDR3 is 16 residues. Germline V gives CDR1 SGHVS, CDR2 FQNEAQ. CDR3 bases: TGTGCCAGCAGCTTAGAACGCCCTACCACCCCAGATACGCAGTATTTT. This encodes CASSLERPTTPDTQYF.

Ten or more counts support this clonotype. V is TRBV7-8 and J is TRBJ1-5; 7 bases fit TRBD1. The germline CDR1 and CDR2 sequences are SGHVS and FQNEAQ. The junction had 5 bases not matched to a gene; V was cut back by 5 bases and J by 1 base. This CDR3 region has 15 residues. The chain's CDR3 is CASSLRDSSNQPQHF. Written as DNA, the CDR3 is TGTGCCAGCAGCCTCCGGGACAGCAGCAATCAGCCCCAGCATTTT.

The chain combines TRBV15 with TRBJ1-1; D is ambiguous. The germline gives CDR1 LNHNV, CDR2 YYDKDF (reference sequence). The germline V and J ends were trimmed by 0 bases and 9 bases, with 14 bases remaining between them. CDR3 length: 14 amino acids. In nucleotides, the CDR3 is TGTGCCACCAGCAGAGATAATCGGCCCAGACAAGCTTTCTTT. This encodes CATSRDNRPRQAFF.

The chain recombines TRBV13 with TRBJ1-2; the D is unclear. This CDR3 region has 17 residues. V was pared by 0 bases and J by 2 bases, with 16 bases between. The germline V gene encodes CDR1 PRHDT and CDR2 FYEKMQ (reference sequence). In DNA form, the CDR3 reads TGTGCCAGCAGCTTAGGCCTAACCATCCGGACGAACTATGGCTACACCTTC. It codes for CASSLGLTIRTNYGYTF. Together with reference TRBV13 and TRBJ1-2, the CDR3 gives the full variable domain: AAGVIQSPRHLIKEKRETATLKCYPIPRHDTVYWYQQGPGQDPQFLISFYEKMQSDKGSIPDRFSAQQFSDYHSELNMSSLELGDSALYFCASSLGLTIRTNYGYTFGSGTRLTVV.

The table lists this clonotype with a few counts. The rearrangement uses TRBV4-2 and TRBJ2-5, with unresolved D. The CDR3 runs to 13 residues. The V end lost 1 base, the J end lost 3 bases, and 6 bases lay between the germline ends. Per germline, CDR1 LGHNA and CDR2 YNFKEQ. The CDR3 DNA follows: TGTGCCAGCAGCCAAGCCTTGGAAGAGACCCAGTACTTC. It yields the protein CASSQALEETQYF.

CDR3 DNA sequence: TGTGCCAGCAGCTTAGCGAGGACAGCCTATAGCAATCAGCCCCAGCATTTT. It yields the protein CASSLARTAYSNQPQHF. The chain employs TRBV7-2 and TRBJ1-5, with a tentative D call TRBD1 (6 bases). The length of the CDR3 is 17 residues. CDR1 and CDR2 from the germline V gene are SGHTA and FQGNSA. Trimming removed 0 bases at V and 0 bases at J, with 12 bases between.

A remark on this clonotype: Given a much more abundant clone one base away, this may be a read error. V usage is TRBV12-3 or TRBV12-4 and J usage is TRBJ1-1, with TRBD1 identical over 8 bases. The CDR3 runs 16 residues. CDR3 nucleotide sequence: TGTGTCAGCAGTTTAGGTGTGGACAGGGTGTCCACTGAAGCTTTCTTT. This sequence encodes CVSSLGVDRVSTEAFF.

In its sample, this clonotype was seen a few times. V is TRBV6-2 or TRBV6-3 and J is TRBJ2-1, with D perhaps matching TRBD1 (5 bases). The V and J ends lost 6 bases and 7 bases respectively, with 13 bases between them. Germline CDR1 and CDR2: MNHEY and SVGEGT. The CDR3 extends over 13 amino acids. The CDR3: CASRSAAGNEQFF. CDR3 bases: TGTGCCAGCAGATCGGCAGCAGGGAATGAGCAGTTCTTC.

The rearrangement links TRBV10-2 to TRBJ2-1; perhaps TRBD1 as D (7 bases). Germline CDR1 is WSHSY and CDR2 is SAAADI. The CDR3 runs 14 residues. Trimming shortened V by 7 bases and J by 8 bases, and 18 bases separated the two germline ends. The CDR3 protein is CASTQDRTGDEQFF. CDR3 nucleotide sequence: TGCGCCAGCACCCAGGACAGGACGGGGGATGAGCAGTTCTTC.

This clonotype has only a few counts. The DNA of the CDR3 is TGCAGCGTTTGGTCAGTTCGGGGCGAGCAGTACTTC. Protein: CSVWSVRGEQYF. The chain is built from TRBV29-1 and TRBJ2-7, with D possibly matching TRBD2 (5 bases). Looked up from germline, CDR1 is SQVTM and CDR2 is ANQGSEA. The CDR3 has 12 residues. Trimming left V 5 bases short and J 6 bases short, with 14 bases between.

The gene calls are TRBV4-2 and TRBJ1-1, with D perhaps TRBD1 (5 bases). This CDR3 spans 13 amino acids. V was clipped by 0 bases and J by 5 bases, with 7 bases between them. Germline CDR1 LGHNA, CDR2 YNFKEQ. In DNA, the CDR3 is TGTGCCAGCAGCCAAGAATGGGGGACTGAAGCTTTCTTT. It yields the protein CASSQEWGTEAFF.

This clonotype has just a few counts. The chain is built from TRBV7-6 and TRBJ1-1; 7 bases fit TRBD1. Germline CDR1 SGHVS, CDR2 FNYEAQ. The CDR3 is 14 residues long. Losses at the gene ends were 5 bases for V and 7 bases for J; bases not matched to a gene: 10. CDR3 loop: CASSPLGTAIEAFF. The CDR3 DNA is TGTGCCAGCAGCCCCCTCGGGACAGCTATTGAAGCTTTCTTT.

This clonotype showed up just a few times. The chain couples TRBV5-1 to TRBJ2-5, with unresolved D. This CDR3 spans 12 amino acids. Deletions cut 0 bases from V and 13 bases from J, with 13 bases between. The germline gives CDR1 SGHRS, CDR2 YFSETQ. The CDR3 DNA is TGCGCCAGCAGCTTGGAGCCCGGTCAAGCGTACTTC. Translation: CASSLEPGQAYF.

This clonotype came up many times. The V call is TRBV7-2, the J call TRBJ1-5; tentatively, D is TRBD1 (6 bases). CDR1 is SGHTA, CDR2 FQGNSA, per germline. V was trimmed by 6 bases and J by 7 bases, leaving 13 bases between them. The CDR3 runs to 13 residues. The CDR3 protein is CASSPRGGQPQHF. The CDR3 DNA reads TGTGCCAGCAGTCCCAGGGGTGGGCAGCCCCAGCATTTT. Full variable domain (missing parts from reference TRBV7-2 and TRBJ1-5): GAGVSQSPSNKVTEKGKDVELRCDPISGHTALYWYRQSLGQGLEFLIYFQGNSAPDKSGLPSDRFSAERTGGSVSTLTIQRTQQEDSAVYLCASSPRGGQPQHFGDGTRLSIL.

The chain combines TRBV9 with TRBJ2-3; 9 nucleotides line up with TRBD2. Germline-derived CDR1 and CDR2 are SGDLS and YYNGEE. The CDR3 sequence is 14 residues long. The junction had 3 bases not matched to a gene; V was cut back by 3 bases and J by 4 bases. The CDR3 DNA follows: TGTGCCAGCAGCGACCGGACTAGCGCAGATACGCAGTATTTT. It specifies CASSDRTSADTQYF.

This clonotype was seen many times. The J gene is TRBJ2-1, the V gene TRBV7-8, with D tentatively TRBD2 (5 bases). The CDR3 totals 16 residues. V lost 1 base and J lost 2, with 12 bases in between. Germline CDR1 is SGHVS and CDR2 is FQNEAQ. This CDR3 is CASSLGASIAYNEQFF. CDR3 sequence (DNA): TGTGCCAGCAGCTTAGGAGCTAGCATAGCCTACAATGAGCAGTTCTTC.

With regard to this clonotype: An end of the junction differs from the germline gene, which may be a read error. The chain has TRBV29-1 and TRBJ2-7; 11 bases map to TRBD1. This CDR3 is 15 amino acids long. Germline V gene sequence: CDR1 SQVTM, CDR2 ANQGSEA. CDR3 residues: CSVEATGQGGYEQYF. The CDR3 coding sequence is TGCAGCGTCGAAGCTACGGGACAGGGGGGGTACGAGCAGTACTTC.

In its sample, this clonotype was seen a few times. The chain combines TRBV4-1 with TRBJ1-1; D is undetermined. The CDR3 totals 15 residues. V lost 3 bases, J lost 6 bases, and 17 bases lay in between. Germline V gives CDR1 MGHRA, CDR2 YSYEKL. This CDR3 reads CASSQIRTGEAEAFF. The DNA of the CDR3 is TGCGCCAGCAGCCAGATCCGCACCGGGGAGGCTGAAGCTTTCTTT.

The V call is TRBV3-1, the J call TRBJ2-5; 7 bases align to TRBD1. The germline CDR1 and CDR2 sequences are LGHDT and YNNKEL (reference sequence). J lost 1 base, V lost 4 bases, and 3 bases had no gene match. This CDR3 is built from 14 residues. The CDR3 protein is CASSRTGPQETQYF. The CDR3 DNA reads TGTGCCAGCAGCCGGACAGGCCCCCAAGAGACCCAGTACTTC.

In its sample, this clonotype was seen a few times. The V and J genes are TRBV4-2 and TRBJ2-7; the D gene could be TRBD1 or TRBD2 (6 bases each). With 4 bases removed from V and 8 bases from J, the gap between germline ends came to 12 bases. The CDR3 has 12 residues. Per germline, CDR1 LGHNA and CDR2 YNFKEQ. The CDR3 spells CASSPEGGKQYF. The CDR3 bases are TGTGCCAGCAGCCCAGAGGGGGGAAAGCAGTACTTC.

This clonotype was observed many times. The chain joins TRBV11-2 to TRBJ2-1; the D is unclear. The CDR3 consists of 15 residues. V dropped 5 bases and J dropped 8 bases, with 19 bases sitting between them. The germline gives CDR1 SGHAT, CDR2 FQNNGV. The CDR3 DNA sequence: TGTGCCAGCAGCCCGCCGAGGTTGCGGCGCCATGAGCAGTTCTTC. It specifies CASSPPRLRRHEQFF. Combining the CDR3 with reference TRBV11-2 and TRBJ2-1 gives the whole variable domain EAGVAQSPRYKIIEKRQSVAFWCNPISGHATLYWYQQILGQGPKLLIQFQNNGVVDDSQLPKDRFSAERLKGVDSTLKIQPAKLEDSAVYLCASSPPRLRRHEQFFGPGTRLTVL.